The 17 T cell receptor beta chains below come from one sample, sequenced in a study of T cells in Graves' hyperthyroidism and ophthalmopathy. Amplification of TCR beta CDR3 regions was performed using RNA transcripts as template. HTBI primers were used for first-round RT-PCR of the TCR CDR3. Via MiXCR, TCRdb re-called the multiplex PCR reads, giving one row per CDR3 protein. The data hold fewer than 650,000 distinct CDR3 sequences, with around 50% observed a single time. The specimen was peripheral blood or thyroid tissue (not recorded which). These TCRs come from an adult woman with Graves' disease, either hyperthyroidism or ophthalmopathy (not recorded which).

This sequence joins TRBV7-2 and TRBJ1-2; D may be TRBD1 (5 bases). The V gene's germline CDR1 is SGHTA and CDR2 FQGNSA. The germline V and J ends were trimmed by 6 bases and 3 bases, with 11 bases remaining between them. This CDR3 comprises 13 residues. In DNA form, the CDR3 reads TGTGCCAGCAGATCCGACAGTGACTATGGCTACACCTTC. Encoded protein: CASRSDSDYGYTF.

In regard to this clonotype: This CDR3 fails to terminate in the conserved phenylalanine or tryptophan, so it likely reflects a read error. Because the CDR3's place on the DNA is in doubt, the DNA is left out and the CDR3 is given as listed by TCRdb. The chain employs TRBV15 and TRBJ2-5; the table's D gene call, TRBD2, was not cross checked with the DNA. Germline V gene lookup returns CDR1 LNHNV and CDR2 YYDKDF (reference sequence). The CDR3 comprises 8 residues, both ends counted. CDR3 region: CATSPARD.

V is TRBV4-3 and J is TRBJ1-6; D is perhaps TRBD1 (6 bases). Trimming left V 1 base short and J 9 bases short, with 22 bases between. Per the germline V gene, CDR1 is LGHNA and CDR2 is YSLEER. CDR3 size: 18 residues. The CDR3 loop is CASSQGGGQRPWGSPLHF. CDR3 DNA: TGCGCCAGCAGCCAAGGGGGGGGCCAGCGGCCTTGGGGTTCACCCCTCCACTTT.

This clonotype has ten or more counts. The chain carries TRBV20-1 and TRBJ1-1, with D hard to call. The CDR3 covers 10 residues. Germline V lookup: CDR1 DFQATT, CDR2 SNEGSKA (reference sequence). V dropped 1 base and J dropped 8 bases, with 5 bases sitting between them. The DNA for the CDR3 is TGCAGTGCTAGAGTTGCCGAAGCTTTCTTT. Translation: CSARVAEAFF.

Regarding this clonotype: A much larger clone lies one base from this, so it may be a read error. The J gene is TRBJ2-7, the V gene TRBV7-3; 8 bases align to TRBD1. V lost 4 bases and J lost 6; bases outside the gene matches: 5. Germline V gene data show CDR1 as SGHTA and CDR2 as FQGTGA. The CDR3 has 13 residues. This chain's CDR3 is CASSSGQGREQYF. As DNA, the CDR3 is TGTGCCAGCAGCTCCGGACAGGGCCGCGAGCAGTACTTC.

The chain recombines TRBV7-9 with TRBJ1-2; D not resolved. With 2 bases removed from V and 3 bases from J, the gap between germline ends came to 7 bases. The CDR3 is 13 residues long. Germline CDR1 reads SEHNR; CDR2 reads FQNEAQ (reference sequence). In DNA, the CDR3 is TGTGCCAGCAGCTTACTCCACCACTATGGCTACACCTTC. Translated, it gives CASSLLHHYGYTF.

The CDR3 sequence: CASSVGWQRKEQYF. The CDR3 region has the DNA TGTGCCAGCAGCGTAGGGTGGCAGCGTAAGGAGCAGTACTTC. The chain carries TRBV9 and TRBJ2-7; D gene unclear. V lost 0 bases and J 7 bases, leaving 14 bases between the germline ends. The CDR3 contains 14 residues. Germline V gene sequence: CDR1 SGDLS, CDR2 YYNGEE.

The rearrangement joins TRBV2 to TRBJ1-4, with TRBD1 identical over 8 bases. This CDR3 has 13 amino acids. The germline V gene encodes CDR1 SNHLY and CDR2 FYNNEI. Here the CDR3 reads CARPQGAGEKLFF. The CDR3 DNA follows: TGTGCTAGACCTCAGGGGGCGGGTGAAAAACTGTTTTTT.

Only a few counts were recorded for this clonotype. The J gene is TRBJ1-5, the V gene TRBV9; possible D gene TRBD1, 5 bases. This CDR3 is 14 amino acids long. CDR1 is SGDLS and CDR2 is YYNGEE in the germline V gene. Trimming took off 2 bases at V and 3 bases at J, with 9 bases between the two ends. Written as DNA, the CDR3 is TGTGCCAGCAGCGTTACAGGAGTCAATCAGCCCCAGCATTTT. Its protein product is CASSVTGVNQPQHF.

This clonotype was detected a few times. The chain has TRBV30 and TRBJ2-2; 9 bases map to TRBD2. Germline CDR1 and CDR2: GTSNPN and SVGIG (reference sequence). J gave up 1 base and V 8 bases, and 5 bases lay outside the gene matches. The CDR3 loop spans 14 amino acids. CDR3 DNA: TGTGCCCGCAAGCGGGAGGTGAACACCGGGGAGCTGTTTTTT. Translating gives CARKREVNTGELFF.

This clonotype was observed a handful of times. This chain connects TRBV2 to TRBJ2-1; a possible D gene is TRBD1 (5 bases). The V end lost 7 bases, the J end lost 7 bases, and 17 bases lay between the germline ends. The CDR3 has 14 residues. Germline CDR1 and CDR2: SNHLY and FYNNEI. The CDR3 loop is CASTARAGSNEQFF. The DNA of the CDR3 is TGTGCCAGCACCGCTCGGGCAGGGTCGAATGAGCAGTTCTTC.

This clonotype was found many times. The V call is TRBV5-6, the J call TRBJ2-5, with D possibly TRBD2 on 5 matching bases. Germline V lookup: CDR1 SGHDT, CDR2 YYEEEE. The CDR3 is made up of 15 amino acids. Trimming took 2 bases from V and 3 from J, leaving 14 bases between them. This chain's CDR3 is CASSFLSGDKETQYF. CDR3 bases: TGTGCCAGCAGCTTCCTCAGCGGAGACAAAGAGACCCAGTACTTC.

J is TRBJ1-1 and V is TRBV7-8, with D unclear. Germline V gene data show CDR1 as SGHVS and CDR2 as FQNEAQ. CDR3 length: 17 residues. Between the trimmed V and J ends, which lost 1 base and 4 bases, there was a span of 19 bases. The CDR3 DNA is TGTGCCAGCAGCTTAGAGGGAGTCCGGGAGAAGGGCACTGAAGCTTTCTTT. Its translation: CASSLEGVREKGTEAFF.

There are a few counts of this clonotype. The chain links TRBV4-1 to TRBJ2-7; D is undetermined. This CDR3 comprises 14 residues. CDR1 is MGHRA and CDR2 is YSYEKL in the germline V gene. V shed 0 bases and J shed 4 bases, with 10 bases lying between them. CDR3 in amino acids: CASSQDSLGYEQYF. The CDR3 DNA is TGCGCCAGCAGCCAAGACAGTCTGGGGTACGAGCAGTACTTC.

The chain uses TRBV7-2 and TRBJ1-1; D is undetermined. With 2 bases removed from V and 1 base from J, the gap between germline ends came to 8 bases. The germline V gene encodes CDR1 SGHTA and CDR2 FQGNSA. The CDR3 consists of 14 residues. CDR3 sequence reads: CASSLLFRNTEAFF. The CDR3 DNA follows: TGTGCCAGCAGCTTACTGTTCAGGAACACTGAAGCTTTCTTT.

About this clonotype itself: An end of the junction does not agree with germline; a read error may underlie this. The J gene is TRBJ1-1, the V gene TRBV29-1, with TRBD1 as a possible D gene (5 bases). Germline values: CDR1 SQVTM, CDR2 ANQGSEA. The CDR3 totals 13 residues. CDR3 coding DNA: TGCAGCGTTGAAGGGGGGGGAAACACTGAAGCTCTCTTT. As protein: CSVEGGGNTEALF. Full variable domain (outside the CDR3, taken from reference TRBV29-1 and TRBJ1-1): SAVISQKPSRDICQRGTSLTIQCQVDSQVTMMFWYRQQPGQSLTLIATANQGSEATYESGFVIDKFPISRPNLTFSTLTVSNMSPEDSSIYLCSVEGGGNTEALFGQGTRLTVV.

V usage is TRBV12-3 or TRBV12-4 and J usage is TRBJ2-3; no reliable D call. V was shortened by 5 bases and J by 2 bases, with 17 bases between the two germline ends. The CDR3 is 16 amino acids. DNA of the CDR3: TGTGCCAGCAGTCCACCGGCTATTGCGGTCACAGATACGCAGTATTTT. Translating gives CASSPPAIAVTDTQYF.